The 12 T cell receptor beta chains reported below all come from one sample, sequenced in a study of T cell responses to AZD1222 COVID-19 vaccine. Assay: immunoSEQ multiplex PCR; the TCRdb copy retains only in-frame clones and omits some. The sample contains about 110,000 clones, nearly 90% of which appear only once. The sample here was peripheral blood, taken 28 days after the second AZD1222 dose. These TCRs come from an adult who received the AZD1222 COVID-19 vaccine.

V and J are TRBV6-5 and TRBJ1-5; no definite D call. Germline CDR1 reads MNHEY; CDR2 reads SVGAGI. The CDR3 is 15 amino acids. V was clipped by 0 bases and J by 3 bases, with 9 bases between them. The chain's CDR3 is CASSYSRTHNQPQHF. The CDR3 nucleotides read TGTGCCAGCAGTTACTCGAGGACCCACAATCAGCCCCAGCATTTT.

V is TRBV20-1 and J is TRBJ1-2; TRBD1 agrees at 9 bases. Per germline, CDR1 DFQATT and CDR2 SNEGSKA (reference sequence). This CDR3 contains 11 residues. The J segment lost 8 bases and the V segment lost 6 bases, leaving 4 bases of the junction unmatched. The CDR3: CSAAQGAGYTF. The CDR3 DNA reads TGCAGTGCCGCACAGGGGGCGGGCTACACCTTC.

The rearrangement links TRBV7-9 to TRBJ1-1; 7 bases are a match to TRBD1. Trimming took 2 bases from V and 3 from J; bases not matched to a gene: 6. Germline CDR1 is SEHNR and CDR2 is FQNEAQ (reference sequence). This CDR3 comprises 15 residues. CDR3 region: CASSLFSGGDTEAFF. The CDR3 nucleotides read TGTGCCAGCAGCTTATTCTCAGGGGGGGACACTGAAGCTTTCTTT. Together with reference TRBV7-9 and TRBJ1-1, the CDR3 gives the full variable domain: DTGVSQNPRHKITKRGQNVTFRCDPISEHNRLYWYRQTLGQGPEFLTYFQNEAQLEKSRLLSDRFSAERPKGSFSTLEIQRTEQGDSAMYLCASSLFSGGDTEAFFGQGTRLTVV.

The rearrangement links TRBV2 to TRBJ1-2, with D tentatively TRBD1 (6 bases). The CDR3 spans 16 residues. Deletions cut 4 bases from V and 1 base from J, with 16 bases between. The germline CDR1 and CDR2 sequences are SNHLY and FYNNEI. This CDR3 is CASSGEGGEGNYGYTF. CDR3 in DNA: TGTGCCAGCAGTGGAGAAGGGGGGGAGGGTAACTATGGCTACACCTTC. Looking up the rest from reference TRBV2 and TRBJ1-2 gives the full variable domain: EPEVTQTPSHQVTQMGQEVILRCVPISNHLYFYWYRQILGQKVEFLVSFYNNEISEKSEIFDDQFSVERPDGSNFTLKIRSTKLEDSAMYFCASSGEGGEGNYGYTFGSGTRLTVV.

The chain employs TRBV7-8 and TRBJ1-4; D is ambiguous. There are 16 residues in the CDR3. Germline V gene sequence: CDR1 SGHVS, CDR2 FQNEAQ. V was cut by 1 base and J by 3 bases, with 12 bases left in between. The CDR3 protein is CASSLGARRSNEKLFF. DNA for the CDR3: TGTGCCAGCAGCTTAGGTGCCAGGCGATCTAATGAAAAACTGTTTTTT.

The chain couples TRBV28 to TRBJ1-5, with 7 bases matching TRBD1. This CDR3 region has 18 residues. Germline V gene data show CDR1 as MDHEN and CDR2 as SYDVKM. V lost 7 bases to trimming and J lost 0 bases; unmatched junction nucleotides: 15. The CDR3 nucleotides read TGTGCCAGCAATCTACGGTTGAACAGGGGCTATAGCAATCAGCCCCAGCATTTT. As protein: CASNLRLNRGYSNQPQHF.

This chain links TRBV6-5 with TRBJ1-2; 7 positions match TRBD1. From germline, CDR1 is MNHEY and CDR2 SVGAGI. This CDR3 region has 15 residues. The trim removed 7 bases at V and 0 bases at J, leaving 8 bases unmatched. The CDR3 nucleotides read TGTGCCAGCACCAGGGACAGCCGATCTAACTATGGCTACACCTTC. Amino acid sequence: CASTRDSRSNYGYTF.

The rearrangement uses TRBV5-4 and TRBJ2-2; 9 bases match TRBD1. CDR3 size: 16 residues. Losses at the gene ends were 4 bases for V and 7 bases for J; bases not matched to a gene: 11. The germline V gene has CDR1 SGHNT and CDR2 YYREEE (reference sequence). CDR3 coding DNA: TGTGCCAGCAGCCCGCGGGACAGGGCCTCCTTCGGGGAGCTGTTTTTT. Residues: CASSPRDRASFGELFF.

This sequence joins TRBV7-9 and TRBJ1-6, with 7 bases identical to TRBD1. The CDR3 runs to 14 residues. Trimming took 0 bases from V and 10 from J; bases not matched to a gene: 3. Looked up from germline, CDR1 is SEHNR and CDR2 is FQNEAQ (reference sequence). The CDR3 reads CASSLATGQSPLHF. CDR3 DNA: TGTGCCAGCAGCTTAGCGACAGGGCAATCACCCCTCCACTTT.

The CDR3 protein is CATSDRAGPPFSYNEQFF. The CDR3 nucleotides read TGTGCCACCAGTGATCGGGCAGGGCCTCCCTTTTCCTACAATGAGCAGTTCTTC. This chain connects TRBV24-1 to TRBJ2-1; TRBD1 might be the D (5 bases). This CDR3 spans 18 amino acids. Germline CDR1 reads KGHDR; CDR2 reads SFDVKD. Trimming shortened V by 3 bases and J by 1 base, and 18 bases separated the two germline ends.

The rearrangement joins TRBV13 to TRBJ2-5; D might be TRBD1 (5 bases). Germline CDR1 reads PRHDT; CDR2 reads FYEKMQ (reference sequence). CDR3 length: 14 amino acids. V lost 4 bases and J 3 bases, leaving 12 bases between the germline ends. This chain's CDR3 is CASSSDIDEETQYF. The CDR3 DNA is TGTGCCAGCAGCTCGGACATCGACGAAGAGACCCAGTACTTC.

The CDR3 loop is CASSQDSQGGNSPLHF. The DNA of the CDR3 is TGCGCCAGCAGCCAAGATAGCCAGGGAGGGAATTCACCCCTCCACTTT. This chain joins TRBV4-3 and TRBJ1-6; TRBD1 might be the D (5 bases). The germline CDR1 and CDR2 sequences are LGHNA and YSLEER. The germline V and J ends were trimmed by 0 bases and 7 bases, with 13 bases remaining between them. This CDR3 has 16 amino acids.